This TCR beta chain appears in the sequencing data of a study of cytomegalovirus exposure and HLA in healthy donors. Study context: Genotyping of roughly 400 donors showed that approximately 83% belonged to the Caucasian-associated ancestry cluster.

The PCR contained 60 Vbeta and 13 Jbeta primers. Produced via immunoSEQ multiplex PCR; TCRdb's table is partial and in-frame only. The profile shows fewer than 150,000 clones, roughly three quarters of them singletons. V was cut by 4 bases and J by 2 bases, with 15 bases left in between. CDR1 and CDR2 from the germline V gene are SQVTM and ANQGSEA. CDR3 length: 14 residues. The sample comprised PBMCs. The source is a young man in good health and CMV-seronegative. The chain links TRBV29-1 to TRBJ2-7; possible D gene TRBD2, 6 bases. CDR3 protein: CSVGLGGSTYEQYF. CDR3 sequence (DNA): TGCAGCGTTGGGCTGGGGGGTAGCACCTACGAGCAGTACTTC.